This T cell receptor beta chain stems from a study of graft-versus-host responses after intestinal transplantation. General study points: Among recipient marrow samples, GvH clones were found; some appeared first in ileum or blood.

The data were produced by immunoSEQ multiplex PCR, yet TCRdb's version contains in-frame clones alone and is incomplete. The sample yields about 88,000 clones, about 94% seen once. A note on this clone: No antigen is known for it.

The clonotype was recovered from a human donor who was the organ donor for an intestinal transplant. Specimen: unstimulated CD4+ T cells sorted from spleen or lymph node cells, collected before transplant.

The CDR3 region is CASSLDASSGANVLTF. In DNA form, the CDR3 reads TGCGCCAGCAGCTTGGATGCTTCCTCTGGGGCCAACGTCCTGACTTTC. The genes are TRBV5-1 and TRBJ2-6; D remains unclear. V lost 0 bases and J 0 bases, leaving 7 bases between the germline ends. CDR1 and CDR2 from the germline V gene are SGHRS and YFSETQ. This CDR3 is 16 amino acids long.